The clone carrying this T cell receptor (beta chain) was recorded at least ten times. What it recognizes is unknown. Attachment of unique molecular identifiers to individual cDNA molecules was performed. MiXCR, applied by TCRdb to the 5' RACE reads, yields one record per CDR3 protein. Of around 83,000 distinct CDR3 sequences listed, 10% were seen once; the top ten hold over 7.5%. This entry comes from a study of early T cells in non-severe SARS-CoV-2 infection. Study context: The study sequenced bulk RNA from unsorted whole blood, with chains unpaired. Points from the study as a whole: VDJdb-based annotation leaned toward anti-spike CD8 responses and missed private and CD4 specificities.

Germline lookup yields CDR1 SEHNR and CDR2 FQNEAQ (reference sequence). V was clipped by 5 bases and J by 2 bases, with 16 bases between them. The CDR3 runs to 15 residues. The V call is TRBV7-9, the J call TRBJ2-7, with a weak D call TRBD2 (6 bases). This TCR was recovered from an adult who was a healthcare worker with PCR-confirmed SARS-CoV-2 infection or an uninfected control (not recorded which). The starting material was whole blood, obtained at baseline. The CDR3 nucleotides are TGTGCCAGCAGCCTAAGGGGCGGGAATACCTACGAGCAGTACTTC. This encodes CASSLRGGNTYEQYF.